The clone carrying this T cell receptor (beta chain) appeared many times. Its target is not known. TCRdb re-called the RT-PCR reads with MiXCR, one entry per CDR3 protein. The sample holds under 950,000 distinct CDR3 sequences, less than 25% seen once. This sample is drawn from a study of response to subunit inactivated influenza vaccine. Study-wide results and caveats: Authors proposed each seasonal influenza vaccination draws in few new T cells.

The ends were cut back, 3 bases at V and 6 bases at J, with 8 bases in the middle. The germline V gene has CDR1 DFQATT and CDR2 SNEGSKA (reference sequence). This CDR3 region has 11 residues. The chain carries TRBV20-1 and TRBJ1-2; D not resolved. This sequence originates from a man aged 45-60 years who received an inactivated influenza vaccine. The specimen comprised PBMCs from blood, sampled 5 days after vaccination. In DNA form, the CDR3 reads TGCAGTGCTAGTCGGACGAATGGCTACACCTTC. The encoded protein is CSASRTNGYTF.